The T cell receptor beta chain described here comes from a study of CD8 T cells in ankylosing spondylitis. Regarding the study as a whole: Matched ankylosing spondylitis synovial fluid reportedly contained a significantly enriched population of disease-linked clones. Apparently characteristic of ankylosing spondylitis blood was a TCR beta motif (under ten highly homologous variants). Earlier authors reported some of these motif variants in reactive arthritis synovial fluid and blood.

Note on this clonotype: Its antigen is as yet unknown.

The germline gives CDR1 SGDLS, CDR2 YYNGEE. The V end lost 4 bases, the J end lost 2 bases, and 13 bases lay between the germline ends. This CDR3 contains 14 residues. A quantitative 5'-RACE method, one with molecular barcodes, was used to make TCR beta libraries. TCRdb passed the 5' RACE reads through MiXCR, listing each CDR3 protein once. This table holds approximately 350,000 distinct CDR3 sequences, approximately 22% found once. Sequencing used blood, either unsorted or a sorted T cell fraction (not recorded which). The gene calls are TRBV9 and TRBJ2-7; D is unclear. The TCR sequence derives from a male donor with ankylosing spondylitis or in good health (not recorded which). The CDR3 loop reads CASSPGGRAYEQYF. The CDR3 DNA is TGTGCCAGCAGCCCAGGCGGACGCGCCTACGAGCAGTACTTC.